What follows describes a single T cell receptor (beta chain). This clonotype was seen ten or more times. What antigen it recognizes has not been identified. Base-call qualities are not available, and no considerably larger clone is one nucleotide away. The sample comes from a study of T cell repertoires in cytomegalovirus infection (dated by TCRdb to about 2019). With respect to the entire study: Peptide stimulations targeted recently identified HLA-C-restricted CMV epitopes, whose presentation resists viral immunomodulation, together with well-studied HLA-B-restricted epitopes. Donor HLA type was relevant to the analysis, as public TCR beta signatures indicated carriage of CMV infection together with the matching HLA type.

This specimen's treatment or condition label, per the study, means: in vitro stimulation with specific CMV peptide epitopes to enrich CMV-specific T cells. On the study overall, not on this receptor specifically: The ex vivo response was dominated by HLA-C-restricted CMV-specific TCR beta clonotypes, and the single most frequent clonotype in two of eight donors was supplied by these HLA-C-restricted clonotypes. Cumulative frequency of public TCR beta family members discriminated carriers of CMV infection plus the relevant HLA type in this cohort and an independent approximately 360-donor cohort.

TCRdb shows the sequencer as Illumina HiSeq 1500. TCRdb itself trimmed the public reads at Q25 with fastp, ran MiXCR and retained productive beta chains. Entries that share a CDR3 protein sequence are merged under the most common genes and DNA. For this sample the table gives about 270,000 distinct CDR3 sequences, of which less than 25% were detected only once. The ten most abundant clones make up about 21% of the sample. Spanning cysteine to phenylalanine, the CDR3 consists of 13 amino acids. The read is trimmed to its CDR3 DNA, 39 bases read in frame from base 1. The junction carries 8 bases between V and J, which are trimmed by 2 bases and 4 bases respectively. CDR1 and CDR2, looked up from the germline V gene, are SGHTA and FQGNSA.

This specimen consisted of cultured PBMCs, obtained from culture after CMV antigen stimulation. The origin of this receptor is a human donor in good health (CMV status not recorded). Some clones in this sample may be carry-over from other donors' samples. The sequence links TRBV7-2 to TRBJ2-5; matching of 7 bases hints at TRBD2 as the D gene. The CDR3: CASSLRGGETQYF. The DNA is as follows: TGTGCCAGCAGCTTAAGGGGGGGAGAGACCCAGTACTTC.